This is a list of T cell receptor beta chains from one sample in a study of T-cell memory formation after mild COVID-19. MiXCR, run by TCRdb on the 5' RACE reads, gives a single entry per CDR3 protein. The sample lists approximately 180,000 distinct CDR3 sequences; 15% to 20% were seen once. Material: PBMCs or a T cell subset sorted from them (not recorded which). These receptors all stem from an adult woman who had mild COVID-19 (a few samples of this study predate the infection). Cell type and time point are not known. Each CDR3 is given with its conserved first and last residue. Fields, in order: D gene, clone size, J gene, V gene, CDR3 protein, CDR3 DNA. D genes are given only for firm matches. The listing skips clone size in some rows; elsewhere it reads once, few, many or a size class.

TRBD1 NA TRBJ1-2 TRBV3-1 CASSQRTGGRGYTF TGTGCCAGCAGCCAAAGGACAGGGGGCCGGGGCTACACCTTC
TRBD2 NA TRBJ2-1 TRBV20-1 CRAPPPSGYNEQFF TGCAGGGCCCCGCCCCCTAGCGGGTACAATGAGCAGTTCTTC
NA NA TRBJ2-1 TRBV7-3 CASSEVVGEQFF TGTGCCAGCTCCGAGGTTGTGGGTGAGCAGTTCTTC
TRBD1 NA TRBJ1-1 TRBV12-3/TRBV12-4 CASSRQGQNTEAFF TGTGCCAGCAGTAGACAGGGGCAGAACACTGAAGCTTTCTTT
NA few TRBJ2-6 TRBV24-1 CATSDPQVLGSGANVLTF TGTGCCACCAGTGATCCACAGGTCCTTGGCTCTGGGGCCAACGTCCTGACTTTC
TRBD2 NA TRBJ2-1 TRBV20-1 CSARALAGRDNEQFF TGCAGTGCTAGAGCGCTAGCGGGACGGGACAATGAGCAGTTCTTC
TRBD1 NA TRBJ2-1 TRBV18 CASSPGQGYGEQFF TGTGCCAGCTCACCGGGACAGGGGTACGGTGAGCAGTTCTTC
NA NA TRBJ1-5 TRBV4-1 CASSQGYTSNQPQHF TGCGCCAGCAGCCAAGGTTACACATCCAATCAGCCCCAGCATTTT
TRBD2 NA TRBJ2-7 TRBV7-9 CASSQAGDYEQYF TGTGCCAGCAGCCAAGCGGGAGACTACGAGCAGTACTTC
NA NA TRBJ1-1 TRBV29-1 CSVFGVQGTFF TGCAGCGTTTTTGGGGTCCAGGGTACTTTCTTT
TRBD2 many TRBJ2-5 TRBV12-3/TRBV12-4 CASSPSSGRAFGQETQYF TGTGCCAGCAGTCCATCCAGCGGGAGGGCCTTCGGCCAAGAGACCCAGTACTTC
NA NA TRBJ2-7 TRBV7-2 CASSIPGDLTYEQYF TGTGCCAGCAGCATCCCGGGGGACTTGACCTACGAGCAGTACTTC
TRBD1 few TRBJ2-5 TRBV7-4 CASSTTGTGFLETQYF TGTGCCAGCAGCACGACGGGGACAGGGTTTTTGGAGACCCAGTACTTC
NA NA TRBJ1-1 TRBV29-1 CSVSENTEAFF TGCAGCGTTTCGGAGAACACTGAAGCTTTCTTT
NA many TRBJ2-7 TRBV10-3 CAISESGQREQYF TGTGCCATCAGTGAGTCGGGACAAAGGGAGCAGTACTTC